Below, 21 T cell receptor beta chains from the same sample are listed, as sequenced in a study of blood T cell repertoires in COVID-19. Generated by immunoSEQ multiplex PCR, the TCRdb table keeps only in-frame clones and is missing some. The repertoire holds some 250,000 clones, with around 89% as singletons. Sequenced sample: PBMCs or T cells enriched from blood (not recorded which). The receptors were gathered from a man aged 40-49 years who had recovered from COVID-19.

This chain joins TRBV7-8 and TRBJ2-7, with D perhaps matching TRBD1 (6 bases). The CDR3 has 14 residues. V was trimmed by 5 bases and J by 2 bases, leaving 13 bases between them. Germline V gene lookup returns CDR1 SGHVS and CDR2 FQNEAQ. The CDR3 DNA is TGTGCCAGCAGCCCGACCGACAGGACCTACGAGCAGTACTTC. Translating it yields CASSPTDRTYEQYF.

The chain has TRBV4-2 and TRBJ2-7; D gene unclear. The J call may be wrong; the DNA end is better matched by TRBJ2-4. The CDR3 totals 12 residues. From germline, CDR1 is LGHNA and CDR2 YNFKEQ. Here the CDR3 DNA reads TGTGCCAGCAGCCAAGAGGGCAACATTCAGTACTTC. Its protein product is CASSQEGNIQYF.

The rearrangement links TRBV5-4 to TRBJ2-2; maybe TRBD2 (7 bases). From germline, CDR1 is SGHNT and CDR2 YYREEE (reference sequence). This CDR3 has 13 residues. Trimming stripped 0 bases from V and 15 bases from J, with 15 bases between. The CDR3 protein is CASSLGQAGRLFF. CDR3 DNA sequence: TGTGCCAGCAGCTTGGGACAGGCCGGGAGGTTGTTTTTT.

The chain carries TRBV5-5 and TRBJ2-7, with 7 bases lining up with TRBD1. Per the germline V gene, CDR1 is SGHKS and CDR2 is YYEKEE (reference sequence). This CDR3 is built from 15 residues. J was trimmed by 0 bases and V by 4 bases; bases with no gene match: 7. The CDR3 protein is CASSQGTASSYEQYF. The DNA for the CDR3 is TGTGCCAGCAGCCAAGGGACAGCGAGCTCCTACGAGCAGTACTTC.

The chain has TRBV7-3 and TRBJ2-1, with 7 bases identical to TRBD1. Germline V gene data show CDR1 as SGHTA and CDR2 as FQGTGA. Trimming took 5 bases from V and 7 from J; bases not matched to a gene: 8. The length of the CDR3 is 14 residues. The CDR3 loop reads CASSHTGDGNEQFF. The CDR3 nucleotides are TGTGCCAGCAGCCACACAGGGGACGGGAATGAGCAGTTCTTC.

V and J are TRBV5-1 and TRBJ1-4, with D unresolved. V dropped 5 bases and J dropped 1 base, with 6 bases sitting between them. The germline CDR1 and CDR2 sequences are SGHRS and YFSETQ. This CDR3 comprises 13 residues. In DNA, the CDR3 is TGCGCCAGCAGTCTGTTAACTAATGAAAAACTGTTTTTT. It codes for CASSLLTNEKLFF.

J is TRBJ2-5 and V is TRBV7-2, with 10 bases aligning to TRBD2. This CDR3 is 14 amino acids long. The junction had 5 bases not matched to a gene; V was cut back by 5 bases and J by 5 bases. Germline V gene data show CDR1 as SGHTA and CDR2 as FQGNSA. The CDR3 sequence: CASSRAGGHETQYF. In nucleotides, the CDR3 is TGTGCCAGCAGCAGAGCGGGGGGGCACGAGACCCAGTACTTC.

The rearrangement joins TRBV30 to TRBJ2-7; D may be TRBD1 (5 bases). Trimming cost V 2 bases and J 6 bases, with 8 bases left between them. This CDR3 contains 11 residues. Per the germline V gene, CDR1 is GTSNPN and CDR2 is SVGIG (reference sequence). The CDR3 nucleotides are TGTGCCTGGAGTAGGGGCGGCGAGCAGTACTTC. Its translation is CAWSRGGEQYF. The variable domain in full, with the rest retrieved from reference TRBV30 and TRBJ2-7, is SQTIHQWPATLVQPVGSPLSLECTVEGTSNPNLYWYRQAAGRGLQLLFYSVGIGQISSEVPQNLSASRPQDRQFILSSKKLLLSDSGFYLCAWSRGGEQYFGPGTRLTVT.

Only one count was recorded for this clone. The V call is TRBV11-3, the J call TRBJ2-1, with a possible D match to TRBD1 (5 bases). Germline CDR1 reads SGHNT; CDR2 reads YENEEA. The germline V and J ends were trimmed by 5 bases and 0 bases, with 14 bases remaining between them. The CDR3 extends over 16 amino acids. The CDR3 region has the DNA TGTGCCAGCAGCACCAGGGTTTTGAGCTCCTACAATGAGCAGTTCTTC. This codes for CASSTRVLSSYNEQFF. Together with reference TRBV11-3 and TRBJ2-1, the CDR3 gives the full variable domain: EAGVVQSPRYKIIEKKQPVAFWCNPISGHNTLYWYLQNLGQGPELLIRYENEEAVDDSQLPKDRFSAERLKGVDSTLKIQPAELGDSAVYLCASSTRVLSSYNEQFFGPGTRLTVL.

J is TRBJ2-5 and V is TRBV7-8; a weak D match, TRBD2 (7 bases). This CDR3 contains 14 residues. Germline CDR1 SGHVS, CDR2 FQNEAQ. V lost 1 base and J 5 bases, leaving 11 bases between the germline ends. The CDR3 coding sequence is TGTGCCAGCAGCTTAGGGGGGGGCTGGGAGACCCAGTACTTC. It is translated as CASSLGGGWETQYF.

The chain couples TRBV15 to TRBJ2-3; TRBD2 aligns across 14 bases. CDR1 is LNHNV and CDR2 is YYDKDF in the germline V gene (reference sequence). V shed 3 bases, J shed 0 bases, and the junction held 11 bases outside the gene matches. This CDR3 comprises 20 residues. CDR3 sequence reads: CATSSPYGLAGGPSTDTQYF. DNA of the CDR3: TGTGCCACCAGCAGTCCCTATGGACTAGCGGGAGGTCCTAGCACAGATACGCAGTATTTT.

This clone was seen only a few times. The chain is built from TRBV4-2 and TRBJ2-7, with TRBD2 as a possible D gene (5 bases). The CDR3 is made up of 14 amino acids. Looked up from germline, CDR1 is LGHNA and CDR2 is YNFKEQ. Deletions cut 4 bases from V and 3 bases from J, with 13 bases between. The CDR3 DNA reads as TGTGCCAGCAGCCCGGTGTCGGGGAGCTACGAGCAGTACTTC. Encoded protein: CASSPVSGSYEQYF.

The chain couples TRBV6-6 to TRBJ1-5; 8 nucleotides align to TRBD1. From germline, CDR1 is MNHNY and CDR2 SVGAGI (reference sequence). The V and J ends lost 7 bases and 6 bases, in that order; junction bases with no gene match: 11. The CDR3 runs 15 residues. The chain's CDR3 is CASKDIRGLVQPQHF. The CDR3 nucleotides are TGTGCCAGCAAAGATATCAGGGGGCTCGTTCAGCCCCAGCATTTT.

V is TRBV15 and J is TRBJ2-7; 10 nucleotides line up with TRBD2. The V gene's germline CDR1 is LNHNV and CDR2 YYDKDF (reference sequence). Germline trimming cut 2 bases from V and 7 bases from J; bases unmatched to any gene: 11. The CDR3 is 16 amino acids. CDR3 region: CATSRLRAGGPGEQYF. The CDR3 nucleotides read TGTGCCACCAGCAGATTAAGAGCGGGAGGGCCGGGGGAGCAGTACTTC.

The chain couples TRBV2 to TRBJ2-6; 7 bases are shared with TRBD1. The CDR3 totals 18 residues. V trimming: 7 bases; J trimming: 4 bases; junction bases outside the gene matches: 16. Per the germline V gene, CDR1 is SNHLY and CDR2 is FYNNEI. The CDR3 DNA sequence: TGTGCCAGCACTACGGACAGGCCTCTTAGAAGAGGGGCCAACGTCCTGACTTTC. This gives the protein CASTTDRPLRRGANVLTF.

The chain combines TRBV3-1 (or the pseudogene TRBV3-2) with TRBJ1-2; D is unclear. CDR1 and CDR2 from the germline V gene are LGHDT and YNNKEL (reference sequence). CDR3 length: 15 residues. Trimming removed 4 bases at V and 1 base at J, with 13 bases between. Here the CDR3 reads CASSPYPEDNYGYTF. The CDR3, as DNA: TGTGCCAGCAGCCCGTATCCTGAGGATAACTATGGCTACACCTTC.

V gene TRBV3-1 (or the pseudogene TRBV3-2) combines with J gene TRBJ1-1, with 12 nucleotides matching TRBD1. The CDR3 sequence is 18 residues long. Per the germline V gene, CDR1 is LGHDT and CDR2 is YNNKEL (reference sequence). The ends lost 4 bases at V and 1 base at J; junction bases unmatched: 10. CDR3 sequence: CASSPSPGDRGPNTEAFF. In nucleotides, the CDR3 is TGTGCCAGCAGCCCCTCCCCCGGGGACAGGGGGCCGAACACTGAAGCTTTCTTT.

Notes on this clone: Relative to the germline gene, one junction end is altered; a read error may explain this. The V gene is TRBV7-7, the J gene TRBJ2-1, with 12 bases fitting TRBD2. Per the germline V gene, CDR1 is SSHAT and CDR2 is FNYEAQ (reference sequence). This CDR3 has 16 amino acids. The CDR3 region has the DNA TGTGCTAGCAGCTTAGGAACTAGCGGGGGGTACAATGAGCAGTTCTTC. Translated: CASSLGTSGGYNEQFF.

The rearrangement links TRBV19 to TRBJ1-2; a possible D gene is TRBD1 (6 bases). Germline-derived CDR1 and CDR2 are LNHDA and SQIVND (reference sequence). The CDR3 is made up of 14 amino acids. Trimming left V 6 bases short and J 4 bases short, with 15 bases between. The CDR3 nucleotides are TGTGCCAGTAGCTTGGCAGGGGACGGCTATGGCTACACCTTC. The encoded protein is CASSLAGDGYGYTF.

DNA for the CDR3: TGCGCCAGCAGCCAAGATAGGGCGACAGGGGGGAACACTGAAGCTTTCTTT. Translation: CASSQDRATGGNTEAFF. The chain couples TRBV4-3 to TRBJ1-1; TRBD1 matches 9 bases. V lost 0 bases to trimming and J lost 1 base; unmatched junction nucleotides: 6. The germline V gene encodes CDR1 LGHNA and CDR2 YSLEER. The CDR3 contains 17 residues.

This clone was counted between two and nine times. The chain joins TRBV7-9 to TRBJ1-1; D is possibly TRBD1 (6 bases). V was cut by 5 bases and J by 1 base, with 26 bases left in between. Germline assignment: CDR1 SEHNR and CDR2 FQNEAQ (reference sequence). CDR3 length equals 19 residues. CDR3 loop: CASSLNRRGFLGWNTEAFF. As DNA, the CDR3 is TGTGCCAGCAGCCTCAACCGTAGGGGGTTTCTTGGTTGGAACACTGAAGCTTTCTTT.